This TCR beta chain derives from a study of response to subunit inactivated influenza vaccine. Study-wide results and caveats: It was suggested by the authors that few new T cells are recruited by each seasonal influenza vaccination.

Comment on this clonotype: The antigen remains undetermined. The junction does not match germline at one end; this may be a read error.

TCRdb re-analysed the RT-PCR reads in MiXCR, keeping a single row per CDR3 protein. The sample carries 400,000 to 650,000 distinct CDR3 sequences, 6% to 9% recorded once. CDR3 length: 16 residues. Germline loops: CDR1 SGHRS, CDR2 YFSETQ. The source of this sequence is a man between 50 and 70 years old who received an inactivated influenza vaccine. Sequencing was performed on PBMCs from blood, taken less than 30 months after vaccination. The rearrangement joins TRBV5-1 to TRBJ2-3, with 12 bases lining up with TRBD2. The CDR3 bases are TGCGCCAGCAGCTTGGAACTTGTGACTAGCGGGGGTGAACCGACTTTT. As protein: CASSLELVTSGGEPTF.